The 16 T cell receptor beta chains below were found in one sample sequenced in a study of blood T cell repertoires in COVID-19 (dated by TCRdb to 2020 to 2022). Library generation was performed with the immunoSEQ multiplex PCR assay. The clones in this table, taken by TCRdb from immuneACCESS, are in-frame only. Not every clone is retained; where verified, under half of the shortfall comes from an unresolved V gene, and the cause of the rest is unknown. For this sample the table gives 120,000 or so clones, of which 80% were detected only once. Roughly 1.9% of the sample is in the top ten clones. The sequenced material came from peripheral blood. These receptors came from a man in his 70s with acute or convalescent COVID-19.

The CDR3 is CASSIAKGKGGELFF. The CDR3 DNA follows: TGTGCCAGCAGTATCGCTAAGGGGAAAGGCGGGGAGCTGTTTTTT. J is TRBJ2-2 and V is TRBV6-5; D is perhaps TRBD1 (5 bases). Germline V gives CDR1 MNHEY, CDR2 SVGAGI. V was cut by 5 bases and J by 7 bases, with 17 bases left in between. The CDR3 runs 15 residues.

This clone appeared a single time. The chain links TRBV19 to TRBJ1-5, with unresolved D. V lost 6 bases, J lost 3 bases, and 15 bases lay in between. The germline gives CDR1 LNHDA, CDR2 SQIVND (reference sequence). The CDR3 covers 15 residues. The DNA of the CDR3 is TGTGCCAGTAGGACGTTGGACGGGGACAATCAGCCCCAGCATTTT. Protein sequence: CASRTLDGDNQPQHF.

The chain is built from TRBV14 and TRBJ2-1; weak D call: TRBD2 (5 bases). The V gene's germline CDR1 is SGHDN and CDR2 FVKESK. The CDR3 length is 16 residues. V was cut by 2 bases and J by 3 bases, with 14 bases left in between. Written as DNA, the CDR3 is TGTGCCAGCAGCCAATTGGGAGACTCGATCTACAATGAGCAGTTCTTC. Translated, it gives CASSQLGDSIYNEQFF.

Many counts were recorded for this clone. CDR3 sequence: CASRADRGPGNTIYF. DNA of the CDR3: TGCGCCAGCAGGGCAGACAGGGGGCCTGGAAACACCATATATTTT. The J gene is TRBJ1-3, the V gene TRBV5-1; 10 bases agree with TRBD1. Trimming at V came to 5 bases and at J to 2 bases, leaving 4 bases not matched to a gene. The germline V gene encodes CDR1 SGHRS and CDR2 YFSETQ. The CDR3 extends over 15 amino acids.

The chain combines TRBV5-4 with TRBJ1-6; 8 bases line up with TRBD1. Germline V lookup: CDR1 SGHNT, CDR2 YYREEE (reference sequence). Unmatched junction bases numbered 3, after V lost 0 bases and J lost 7 bases. The CDR3 spans 15 residues. The CDR3 sequence is CASSLETGGNSPLHF. In DNA, the CDR3 is TGTGCCAGCAGCTTGGAAACAGGGGGAAATTCACCCCTCCACTTT.

The chain joins TRBV7-2 to TRBJ2-5, with D possibly being TRBD2 (6 bases). This CDR3 is built from 15 residues. Germline assignment: CDR1 SGHTA and CDR2 FQGNSA. V gave up 0 bases and J gave up 2 bases, with 10 bases separating them. The CDR3 bases are TGTGCCAGCAGCTTAGCCCACGGGGGTCAAGAGACCCAGTACTTC. It translates to CASSLAHGGQETQYF. Full variable domain (rest looked up from reference TRBV7-2 and TRBJ2-5): GAGVSQSPSNKVTEKGKDVELRCDPISGHTALYWYRQSLGQGLEFLIYFQGNSAPDKSGLPSDRFSAERTGGSVSTLTIQRTQQEDSAVYLCASSLAHGGQETQYFGPGTRLLVL.

The chain couples TRBV19 to TRBJ1-5; 7 bases are shared with TRBD1. Germline CDR1 LNHDA, CDR2 SQIVND (reference sequence). The CDR3 runs 13 residues. J lost 7 bases, V lost 8 bases, and 8 bases had no gene match. CDR3 sequence reads: CASVETGNQPQHF. CDR3 bases: TGTGCCAGTGTAGAGACAGGGAACCAGCCCCAGCATTTT.

This clone has just a few counts. The chain links TRBV2 to TRBJ2-5, with TRBD2 identical over 16 bases. The CDR3 runs to 17 residues. With 5 bases clipped from V and 4 bases from J, the junction kept 7 bases outside the gene matches. CDR1 SNHLY and CDR2 FYNNEI come from the germline V gene. The CDR3: CASSTGTSGGARETQYF. DNA of the CDR3: TGTGCCAGCAGTACCGGGACTAGCGGGGGGGCTCGAGAGACCCAGTACTTC.

V gene TRBV5-1 combines with J gene TRBJ2-3; TRBD2 aligns across 14 bases. V shed 4 bases, J shed 5 bases, and the junction held 3 bases outside the gene matches. This CDR3 contains 15 residues. Germline assignment: CDR1 SGHRS and CDR2 YFSETQ. The CDR3 loop reads CASSQGLAGGDTQYF. CDR3 bases: TGCGCCAGCAGCCAAGGACTAGCGGGGGGAGATACGCAGTATTTT.

The sample holds one count of this clone. The chain combines TRBV2 with TRBJ2-3; tentatively, D is TRBD2 (6 bases). CDR1 is SNHLY, CDR2 FYNNEI, per germline. The CDR3 contains 14 residues. Deletions cut 7 bases from V and 3 bases from J, with 14 bases between. DNA of the CDR3: TGTGCCAGCAAGGAGGGAAGAAGGACAGATACGCAGTATTTT. Amino acids: CASKEGRRTDTQYF.

The V call is TRBV2, the J call TRBJ1-1, with D possibly matching TRBD1 (6 bases). Deletions cut 7 bases from V and 1 base from J, with 10 bases between. This CDR3 comprises 13 residues. Looked up from germline, CDR1 is SNHLY and CDR2 is FYNNEI. The CDR3: CASNRDKNTEAFF. The CDR3 coding sequence is TGTGCCAGCAACCGGGACAAGAACACTGAAGCTTTCTTT.

This clone was found a few times. The V and J genes are TRBV11-2 and TRBJ2-7; TRBD1 matches at 8 bases. The V gene's germline CDR1 is SGHAT and CDR2 FQNNGV. The CDR3 is 14 amino acids. Trimming at V came to 4 bases and at J to 6 bases, leaving 8 bases not matched to a gene. The CDR3 nucleotides read TGTGCCAGCAGCTACCTCAGGGGGCTCGGCGAGCAGTACTTC. This gives the protein CASSYLRGLGEQYF. Full variable domain (missing parts from reference TRBV11-2 and TRBJ2-7): EAGVAQSPRYKIIEKRQSVAFWCNPISGHATLYWYQQILGQGPKLLIQFQNNGVVDDSQLPKDRFSAERLKGVDSTLKIQPAKLEDSAVYLCASSYLRGLGEQYFGPGTRLTVT.

The chain combines TRBV4-1 with TRBJ2-3, with TRBD1 as a possible D gene (5 bases). Trimming removed 2 bases from V and 6 bases from J, with 12 bases in between. There are 14 residues in the CDR3. Per the germline V gene, CDR1 is MGHRA and CDR2 is YSYEKL. In DNA form, the CDR3 reads TGCGCCAGCAGCCAACGTCTCCCAGGGGATACGCAGTATTTT. Residues: CASSQRLPGDTQYF.

The chain joins TRBV3-1 (or the pseudogene TRBV3-2) to TRBJ2-7; D is perhaps TRBD1 (5 bases). The length of the CDR3 is 15 residues. Germline V gene lookup returns CDR1 LGHDT and CDR2 YNNKEL (reference sequence). The V end lost 4 bases, the J end lost 2 bases, and 15 bases lay between the germline ends. In DNA, the CDR3 is TGTGCCAGCAGCCTTCTTAGGGGTCCTACCTACGAGCAGTACTTC. It codes for CASSLLRGPTYEQYF.

The chain has TRBV5-1 and TRBJ1-5; D not certain. This CDR3 is built from 15 residues. Trimming took off 0 bases at V and 11 bases at J, with 18 bases between the two ends. CDR1 and CDR2 from the germline V gene are SGHRS and YFSETQ. This CDR3 is CASSLGFGGSEAQHF. DNA of the CDR3: TGCGCCAGCAGCTTGGGATTTGGAGGGAGCGAAGCCCAGCATTTT. Full variable domain (outside the CDR3, taken from reference TRBV5-1 and TRBJ1-5): KAGVTQTPRYLIKTRGQQVTLSCSPISGHRSVSWYQQTPGQGLQFLFEYFSETQRNKGNFPGRFSGRQFSNSRSEMNVSTLELGDSALYLCASSLGFGGSEAQHFGDGTRLSIL.

The chain carries TRBV28 and TRBJ2-3, with D possibly being TRBD2 (6 bases). This CDR3 contains 16 residues. V was cut by 2 bases and J by 2 bases, with 14 bases left in between. CDR1 is MDHEN and CDR2 is SYDVKM in the germline V gene. The CDR3 loop is CASSLRFGGDTDTQYF. DNA of the CDR3: TGTGCCAGCAGTTTAAGGTTCGGCGGGGACACAGATACGCAGTATTTT.